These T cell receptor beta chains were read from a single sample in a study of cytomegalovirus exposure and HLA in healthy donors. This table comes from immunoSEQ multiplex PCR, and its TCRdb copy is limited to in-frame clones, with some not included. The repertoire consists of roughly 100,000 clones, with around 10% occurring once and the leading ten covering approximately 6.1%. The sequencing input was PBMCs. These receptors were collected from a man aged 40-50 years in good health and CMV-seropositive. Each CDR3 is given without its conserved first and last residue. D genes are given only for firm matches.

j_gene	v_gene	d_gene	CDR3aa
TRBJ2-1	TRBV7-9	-	SSSLDGSPRRNEQF
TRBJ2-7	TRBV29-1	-	SVEVLAGVGEQY
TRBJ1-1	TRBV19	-	ASSIGGPNTEAF
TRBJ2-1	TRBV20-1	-	SASTDEQF
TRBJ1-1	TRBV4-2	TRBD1	ASSPESTGRGAF
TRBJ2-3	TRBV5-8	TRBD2	ASSPGLAGSTDTQY
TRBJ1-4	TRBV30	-	AWLRRARDEKLF
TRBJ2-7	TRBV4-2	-	ASSQVAPGTGLSYEQY
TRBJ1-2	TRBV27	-	ASSPGGGYGYT
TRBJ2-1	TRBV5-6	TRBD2	ASSLGLASEQF
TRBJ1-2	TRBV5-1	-	ASSPRGSSYGYT
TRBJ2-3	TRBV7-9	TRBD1	ASSTRQIQQGPGTDTQY
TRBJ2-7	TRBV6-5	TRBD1	ASSLDRAVYEQY
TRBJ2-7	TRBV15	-	ATSSPGRGYEQY
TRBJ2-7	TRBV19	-	ASSIMADYEQY
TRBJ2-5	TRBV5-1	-	ASSLEQGQETQY
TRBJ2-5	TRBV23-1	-	ASSPQAGRHKETQY
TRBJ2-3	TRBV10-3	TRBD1	ATRDRMWGSSTDTQY
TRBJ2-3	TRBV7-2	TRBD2	ASSLVAGVADTQY
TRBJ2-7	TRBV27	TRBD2	ASSPTAGAFYEQY
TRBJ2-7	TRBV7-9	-	ASSQRIAATYEQY
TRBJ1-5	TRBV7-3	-	ASSHQGYNQPQH
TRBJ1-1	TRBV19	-	ASSFGMNTEAF
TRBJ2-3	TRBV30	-	AWSVRSPGWTDTQY
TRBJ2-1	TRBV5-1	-	ASSGGVGYTYNEQF
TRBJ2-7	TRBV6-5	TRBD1	ASMDRTGPGEQY
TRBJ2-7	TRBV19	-	ASSIVGGNDEQY
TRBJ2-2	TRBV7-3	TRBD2	ASSSGLAGGAGELF
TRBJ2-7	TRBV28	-	ASSRSYEQY
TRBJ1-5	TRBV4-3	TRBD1	ASSPDREGNQPQH
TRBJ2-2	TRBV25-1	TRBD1	ASSDTGANTGELF
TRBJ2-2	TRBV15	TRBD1	ATSGRGLTGELF
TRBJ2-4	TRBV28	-	ASSFVGSGNIQY
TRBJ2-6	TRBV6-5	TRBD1	ASSTGGGANVLT
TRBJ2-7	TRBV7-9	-	ASSPAGSMRTYEQY
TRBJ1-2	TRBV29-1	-	SVYTTGRDYGYT
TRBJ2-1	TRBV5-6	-	ASSLTLLEDEQF
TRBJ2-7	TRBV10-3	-	ATRAGRQSGEQY
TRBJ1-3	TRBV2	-	ASTPWAGNTIY
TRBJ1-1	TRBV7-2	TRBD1	ASSLAQGGFWTEAF
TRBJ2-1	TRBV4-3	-	ASSQAGVSYNEQF
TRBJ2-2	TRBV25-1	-	ASSNRSGTGELF